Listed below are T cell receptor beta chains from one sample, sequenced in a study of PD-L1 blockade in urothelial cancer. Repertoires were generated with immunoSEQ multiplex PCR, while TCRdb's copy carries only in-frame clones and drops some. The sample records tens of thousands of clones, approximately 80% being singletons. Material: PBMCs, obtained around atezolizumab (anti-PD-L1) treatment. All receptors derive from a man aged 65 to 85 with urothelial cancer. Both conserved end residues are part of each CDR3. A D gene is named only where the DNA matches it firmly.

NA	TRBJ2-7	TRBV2	CASSPRTARQNEQYF
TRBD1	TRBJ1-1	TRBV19	CASRTGAGSTEAFF
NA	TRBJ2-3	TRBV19	CASSTTVADTQYF
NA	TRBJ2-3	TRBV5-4	CASSLDSSTDTQYF
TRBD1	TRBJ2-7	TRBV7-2	CASSLGRGRDYEQYF
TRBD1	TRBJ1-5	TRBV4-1	CASSPGTGYSNQPQHF
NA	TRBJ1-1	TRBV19	CASSIKAPGTEAFF
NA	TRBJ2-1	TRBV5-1	CASSIPTESEQFF
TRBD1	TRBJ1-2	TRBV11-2	CASSATGVGYTF
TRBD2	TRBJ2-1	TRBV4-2	CASSPSSTSGDPYNEQFF
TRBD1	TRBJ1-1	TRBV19	CASGRQGNGEAFF
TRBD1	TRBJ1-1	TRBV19	CASRRQGAGNTEAFF
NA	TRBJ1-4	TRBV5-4	CASSLDVSDEKLFF
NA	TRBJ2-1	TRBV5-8	CASSLLGRAVRVGEQFF
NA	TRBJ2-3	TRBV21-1	CASSKAASGACTDTQYF
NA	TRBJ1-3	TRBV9	CASSVGGNDPSGNTIYF
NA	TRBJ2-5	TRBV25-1	CASSEYKAVETQYF
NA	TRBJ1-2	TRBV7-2	CASSLVQTNYGYTF
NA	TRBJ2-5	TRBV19	CASSMGPGETQYF
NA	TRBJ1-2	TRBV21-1	CASSFKGGYGYTF
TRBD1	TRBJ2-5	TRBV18	CASSPGQGTNQETQYF
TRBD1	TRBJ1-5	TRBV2	CASSAGQVAQPQHF
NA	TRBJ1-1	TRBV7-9	CASDRYRGSEAFF
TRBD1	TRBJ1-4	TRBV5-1	CASRSDRGLTTNEKLFF
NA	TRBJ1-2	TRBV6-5	CAGSSPPQGGGYTF
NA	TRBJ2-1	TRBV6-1	CASSEFTRNEQFF
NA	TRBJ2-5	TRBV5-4	CASSLDSGLQETQYF